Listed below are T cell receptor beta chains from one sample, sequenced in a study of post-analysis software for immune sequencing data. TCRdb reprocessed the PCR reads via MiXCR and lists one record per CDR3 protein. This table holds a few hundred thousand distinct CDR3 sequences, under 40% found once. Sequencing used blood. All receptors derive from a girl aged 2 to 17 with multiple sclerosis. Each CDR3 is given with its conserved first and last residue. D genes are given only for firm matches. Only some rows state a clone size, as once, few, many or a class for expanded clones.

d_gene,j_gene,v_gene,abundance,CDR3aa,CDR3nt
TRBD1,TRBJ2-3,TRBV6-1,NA,CASSPGQSVPSTDTQYF,TGTGCCAGCAGTCCGGGACAGTCCGTTCCGAGCACAGATACGCAGTATTTT
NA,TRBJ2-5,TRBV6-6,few,CASSYRQGGRVPETQYF,TGTGCCAGCAGTTACAGACAGGGAGGCAGGGTCCCCGAGACCCAGTACTTC
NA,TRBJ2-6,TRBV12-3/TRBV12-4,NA,CASSLGGPNVRTF,TGTGCCAGCAGTTTAGGGGGGCCCAACGTCCGGACTTTC
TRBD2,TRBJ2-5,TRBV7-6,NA,CASSLGRGKQGTQYF,TGTGCCAGCAGCTTAGGGCGGGGGAAACAAGGGACCCAGTACTTC
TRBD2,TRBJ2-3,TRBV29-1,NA,CSVSSGGYTQYF,TGCAGCGTGTCTAGCGGGGGCTATACGCAGTATTTT
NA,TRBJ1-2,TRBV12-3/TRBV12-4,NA,CASSLSLRGLDGYTF,TGTGCCAGCAGTTTGAGCCTCAGGGGCCTGGATGGCTACACCTTC
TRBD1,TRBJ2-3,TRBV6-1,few,CASSEKRGRRWDTQYF,TGTGCCAGCAGTGAAAAAAGGGGGCGCAGGTGGGATACGCAGTATTTT
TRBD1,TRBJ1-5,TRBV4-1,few,CASSLTGGDNQPQHF,TGCGCCAGCAGCCTGACAGGGGGGGACAATCAGCCCCAGCATTTT
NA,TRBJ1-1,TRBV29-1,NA,CSVDMGGNTEAFF,TGCAGCGTTGATATGGGGGGGAACACTGAAGCTTTCTTT
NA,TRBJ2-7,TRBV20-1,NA,CSAREGGIYEQYF,TGCAGTGCTAGAGAGGGGGGAATCTACGAGCAGTACTTC